The source of this TCR beta chain is a study of blood T cell repertoires in COVID-19. Under the authors' procedure: Amplification with reference gene primers provided the estimates of nucleated cell counts. Some clones are missing from TCRdb's copy, which holds only in-frame ones; the method was immunoSEQ multiplex PCR. V and J calls and clone size are copied from that table; D and trimming were computed from the DNA. This sample has over 75,000 clones, with 75% to 90% found just once. Looked up from germline, CDR1 is MNHEY and CDR2 is SMNVEV (reference sequence). The CDR3 runs to 15 residues. V was clipped by 5 bases and J by 7 bases; unmatched bases: 10.

Sequencing input: peripheral blood. This receptor was identified in a human donor in a cohort sampled during active COVID-19. V is TRBV27 and J is TRBJ2-1, with 8 bases matching TRBD2. Here the CDR3 DNA reads TGTGCCAGCAGTGCACCGGGACTAGAGAAGAATGAGCAGTTCTTC. This gives the protein CASSAPGLEKNEQFF.